This TCR beta chain is from a study of early T cells in non-severe SARS-CoV-2 infection. One entry per CDR3 protein, called by TCRdb with MiXCR from the 5' RACE reads. Of some 45,000 distinct CDR3 sequences in the sample, about 5.9% were seen once. This clonotype was counted a few times. This CDR3 spans 14 amino acids. The germline V and J ends were trimmed by 2 bases and 4 bases, with 11 bases remaining between them. Germline assignment: CDR1 SEHNR and CDR2 FQNEAQ (reference sequence). The rearrangement links TRBV7-9 to TRBJ1-1; D is possibly TRBD1 (5 bases). The sequencing here drew on whole blood, taken at baseline. This TCR derives from an adult who was a healthcare worker with PCR-confirmed SARS-CoV-2 infection or an uninfected control (not recorded which). CDR3 sequence (DNA): TGTGCCAGCAGCTTATTGGCGGGGGTCACTGAAGCTTTCTTT. Protein: CASSLLAGVTEAFF.